Listed below are T cell receptor beta chains from one sample, sequenced in a study of blood T cell repertoires in COVID-19. Some clones are missing from TCRdb's copy, which holds only in-frame ones; the method was immunoSEQ multiplex PCR. This table holds about 150,000 clones, about 80% found once. The material sequenced was peripheral blood. Source of these receptors: a man aged 55 to 70 with acute or convalescent COVID-19. Both conserved end residues are part of each CDR3. D genes are given only for firm matches.

TRBV4-3,TRBJ1-2,TRBD1,TGCGCCAGCAGCCAGGGACAGGTCTCTAACTATGGCTACACCTTC,CASSQGQVSNYGYTF
TRBV27,TRBJ1-6,TRBD1,TGTGCCAGCAGTTTGAAGGGACAGGGGAATAATTCACCCCTCCACTTT,CASSLKGQGNNSPLHF
TRBV29-1,TRBJ2-1,NA,TGCAGCGTTGAATGGGGGGATGAGCAGTTCTTC,CSVEWGDEQFF
TRBV7-9,TRBJ2-2,TRBD2,TGTGCCAGCAGGGCACGGGAGGGTGGCGACACCGGGGAGCTGTTTTTT,CASRAREGGDTGELFF
TRBV7-9,TRBJ2-7,NA,TGTGCCAGCAGCTTAGATCTGGCCCACGAGCAGTACTTC,CASSLDLAHEQYF
TRBV6-5,TRBJ2-3,TRBD1,TGTGCCAGCAGTTTTGCAGGGGGCCCAGATACGCAGTATTTT,CASSFAGGPDTQYF
TRBV21-1,TRBJ2-2,NA,TGTGCCAGCAGCCATAGGACAGGGTCTGACACCGGGGAGCTGTTTTTT,CASSHRTGSDTGELFF
TRBV7-2,TRBJ2-7,NA,TGTGCCAGCAGCTTAGAGCCTAACTACGAGCAGTACTTC,CASSLEPNYEQYF
TRBV5-1,TRBJ1-1,NA,TGCGCCAGCAGCTTGGGTCCCCAGGTCACTGAAGCTTTCTTT,CASSLGPQVTEAFF
TRBV5-5,TRBJ1-5,NA,TGTGCCAGCAGCTTGTTTGAGACAGAGCTAAGCAATCAGCCCCAGCATTTT,CASSLFETELSNQPQHF
TRBV2,TRBJ2-5,NA,TGTGCCAGCAATAATTGGGCTTCCAAAGAGACCCAGTACTTC,CASNNWASKETQYF
TRBV5-1,TRBJ2-5,NA,TGCGCCAGCAGCTTGGGGGCGCTCCAAGAGACCCAGTACTTC,CASSLGALQETQYF
TRBV10-3,TRBJ2-3,TRBD2,TGTGCCATCAGAGAACCGGGACTACACACAGATACGCAGTATTTT,CAIREPGLHTDTQYF